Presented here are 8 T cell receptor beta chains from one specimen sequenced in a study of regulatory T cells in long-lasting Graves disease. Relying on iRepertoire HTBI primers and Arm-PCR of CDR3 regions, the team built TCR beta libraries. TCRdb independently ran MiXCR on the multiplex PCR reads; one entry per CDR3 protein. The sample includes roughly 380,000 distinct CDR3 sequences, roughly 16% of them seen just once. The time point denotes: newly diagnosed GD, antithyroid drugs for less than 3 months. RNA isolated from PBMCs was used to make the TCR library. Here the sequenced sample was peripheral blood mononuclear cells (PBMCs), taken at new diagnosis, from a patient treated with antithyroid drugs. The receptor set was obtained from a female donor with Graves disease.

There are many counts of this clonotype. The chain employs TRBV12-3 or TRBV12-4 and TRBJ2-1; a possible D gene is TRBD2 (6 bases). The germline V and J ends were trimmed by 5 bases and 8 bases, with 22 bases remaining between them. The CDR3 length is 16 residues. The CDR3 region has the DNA TGTGCCAGCAGTACCCCTAATAGGGGAGGAGGCCATGAGCAGTTCTTC. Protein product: CASSTPNRGGGHEQFF.

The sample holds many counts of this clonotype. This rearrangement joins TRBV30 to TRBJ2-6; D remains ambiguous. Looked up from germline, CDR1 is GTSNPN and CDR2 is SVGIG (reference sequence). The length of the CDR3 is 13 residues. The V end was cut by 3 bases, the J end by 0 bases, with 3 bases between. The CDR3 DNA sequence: TGTGCCTGGAGCCGCTCTGGGGCCAACGTCCTGACTTTC. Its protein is CAWSRSGANVLTF.

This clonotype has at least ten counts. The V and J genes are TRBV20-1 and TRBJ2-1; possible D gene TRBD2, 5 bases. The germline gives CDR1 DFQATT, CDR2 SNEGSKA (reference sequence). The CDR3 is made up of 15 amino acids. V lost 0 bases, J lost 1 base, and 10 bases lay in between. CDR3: CSARDVAGSYNEQFF. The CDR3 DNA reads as TGCAGTGCTAGAGATGTGGCGGGTTCCTACAATGAGCAGTTCTTC.

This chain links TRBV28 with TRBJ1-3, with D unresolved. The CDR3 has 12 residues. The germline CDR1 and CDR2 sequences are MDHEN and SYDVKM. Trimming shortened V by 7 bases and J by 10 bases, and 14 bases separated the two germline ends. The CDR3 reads CASTLDLGTIYF. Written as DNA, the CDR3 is TGTGCCAGCACCCTGGACCTCGGAACCATATATTTT.

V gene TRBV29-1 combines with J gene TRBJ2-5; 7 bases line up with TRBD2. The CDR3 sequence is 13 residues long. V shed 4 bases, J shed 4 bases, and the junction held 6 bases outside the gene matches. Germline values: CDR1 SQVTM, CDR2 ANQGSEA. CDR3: CSVVGGTIETQYF. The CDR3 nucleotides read TGCAGCGTTGTTGGGGGGACTATAGAGACCCAGTACTTC.

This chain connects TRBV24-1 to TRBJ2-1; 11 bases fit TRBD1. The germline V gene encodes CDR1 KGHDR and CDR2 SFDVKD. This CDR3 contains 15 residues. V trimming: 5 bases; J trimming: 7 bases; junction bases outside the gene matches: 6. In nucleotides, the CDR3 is TGTGCCACCAGTGCGCGGGACAGGGGGTGGAATGAGCAGTTCTTC. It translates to CATSARDRGWNEQFF.

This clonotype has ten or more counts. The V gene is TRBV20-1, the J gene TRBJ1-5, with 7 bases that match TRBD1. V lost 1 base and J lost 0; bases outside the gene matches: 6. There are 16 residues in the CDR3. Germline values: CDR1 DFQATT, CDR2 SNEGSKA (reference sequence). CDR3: CSARARTGDSNQPQHF. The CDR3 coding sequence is TGCAGTGCTAGAGCCCGAACAGGGGATAGCAATCAGCCCCAGCATTTT.

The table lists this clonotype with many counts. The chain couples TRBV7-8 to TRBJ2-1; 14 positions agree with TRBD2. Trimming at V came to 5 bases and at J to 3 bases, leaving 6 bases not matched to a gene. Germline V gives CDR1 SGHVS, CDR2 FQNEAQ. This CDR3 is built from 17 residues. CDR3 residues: CASSRGLAGGRYNEQFF. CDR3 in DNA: TGTGCCAGCAGCCGAGGACTAGCGGGAGGTCGCTACAATGAGCAGTTCTTC.